This T cell receptor (beta chain) was captured by sequencing in a study of T cells in tuberculosis. The overall study: This South African cohort compared adolescents with or without latent tuberculosis against adults with active tuberculosis. General observations from the study: Smaller distances to GMM-specific TCRs suggested their expansion in active tuberculosis. Smaller alpha distances in active tuberculosis partly reflected shorter CDR3-alpha lengths.

The table came from immunoSEQ multiplex PCR; TCRdb's copy has only in-frame clones and leaves some out. In the table there are tens of thousands of clones, almost 90% of which are singletons. Unsorted cryopreserved PBMC were sequenced, averaging roughly 99,000 T cells per clinical donor. As concerns this clone: Its matching antigen is unknown.

Unmatched junction bases numbered 0, after V lost 2 bases and J lost 4 bases. Germline CDR1 is SGHRS and CDR2 is YFSETQ. This CDR3 region has 13 residues. The sequenced material came from PBMCs. J is TRBJ2-3 and V is TRBV5-1; 8 positions agree with TRBD2. The receptor's source is a donor aged 10-35 years with latent tuberculosis or without tuberculosis infection. The chain's CDR3 is CASSFGGADTQYF. CDR3 coding DNA: TGCGCCAGCAGCTTCGGGGGGGCAGATACGCAGTATTTT.